Below are 24 T cell receptor beta chains sequenced from a single sample in a study of T cells in Graves' hyperthyroidism and ophthalmopathy. RNA transcripts yielded amplified TCR beta CDR3 regions. TCR CDR3 underwent first-round RT-PCR with the HTBI primer set. TCRdb passed the multiplex PCR reads through MiXCR, listing each CDR3 protein once. The data contain around 700,000 distinct CDR3 sequences, 30% to 40% of them seen just once; the ten biggest clones take up around 30%. Sequencing was done on a sample of blood. All receptors derive from a woman aged 40-49 years with Graves' hyperthyroidism.

This sequence joins TRBV10-1 and TRBJ2-7, with 10 bases identical to TRBD2. The CDR3 is 15 residues long. V dropped 8 bases and J dropped 3; count of bases not matched to a gene: 10. The germline gives CDR1 WNHNN, CDR2 SYGVQD (reference sequence). The CDR3 nucleotides are TGCGCCAGCTCCCCGGGACTAGCGTCCCACTACGAGCAGTACTTC. Protein product: CASSPGLASHYEQYF.

This clonotype was picked up many times. The genes are TRBV29-1 and TRBJ1-1; no reliable D call. The length of the CDR3 is 11 residues. The ends were cut back, 5 bases at V and 4 bases at J, with 8 bases in the middle. CDR1 and CDR2 (germline): SQVTM, ANQGSEA. CDR3 sequence: CSVKVGTEAFF. As DNA, the CDR3 is TGCAGCGTTAAGGTGGGCACTGAAGCTTTCTTT.

Of note for this clonotype: This may arise from a read error, as a much more abundant clone is one base away. This rearrangement joins TRBV7-9 to TRBJ1-5; no definite D call. This CDR3 spans 15 amino acids. The germline V and J ends were trimmed by 3 bases and 4 bases, with 13 bases remaining between them. The germline gives CDR1 SEHNR, CDR2 FQNEAQ (reference sequence). CDR3 DNA sequence: TGTGCCAGCAGCTTGGAGCGTCACGTAAATCAGCCCCAGCATTTT. Protein: CASSLERHVNQPQHF.

The chain carries TRBV20-1 and TRBJ2-2, with 15 bases that match TRBD2. The CDR3 spans 18 residues. The V segment lost 4 bases and the J segment 4 bases; nucleotides outside the gene matches: 10. Per the germline V gene, CDR1 is DFQATT and CDR2 is SNEGSKA (reference sequence). The CDR3 loop reads CSATAGLAGGPGTGELFF. CDR3 in DNA: TGCAGTGCTACCGCAGGACTAGCGGGAGGGCCGGGCACCGGGGAGCTGTTTTTT.

The sample holds a few counts of this clonotype. The V call is TRBV6-1, the J call TRBJ1-1; D is undetermined. Germline V gene sequence: CDR1 MNHNS, CDR2 SASEGT. This CDR3 contains 15 residues. The V gene lost 10 bases and the J gene lost 1 base, with 19 bases spanning the gap. For the CDR3, the DNA is TGTGCCACCACTTGGACCCACCCTTCGAACACTGAAGCTTTCTTT. This translates into CATTWTHPSNTEAFF.

J is TRBJ1-2 and V is TRBV7-2; 7 bases align to TRBD1. CDR1 and CDR2 (germline): SGHTA, FQGNSA. The V gene end was trimmed by 8 bases and the J gene end by 7 bases; junction bases not matched to a gene: 7. CDR3 size: 12 residues. The CDR3 region is CASLQNRGGYTF. The CDR3 DNA sequence: TGTGCCAGCCTCCAAAACAGGGGTGGCTACACCTTC.

This clonotype was picked up many times. The rearrangement uses TRBV29-1 and TRBJ1-2, with a tentative D call TRBD1 (6 bases). Germline V CDR1 and CDR2: SQVTM, ANQGSEA. V lost 5 bases and J 8 bases, leaving 21 bases between the germline ends. CDR3 length equals 14 residues. CDR3 sequence: CSVPTSLRGEGYTF. The CDR3 DNA reads TGCAGCGTTCCGACCTCTCTCAGGGGTGAAGGCTACACCTTC.

The chain uses TRBV6-5 and TRBJ1-6, with D uncertain. This CDR3 has 15 residues. With 5 bases removed from V and 7 bases from J, the gap between germline ends came to 15 bases. From germline, CDR1 is MNHEY and CDR2 SVGAGI. In DNA, the CDR3 is TGTGCCAGCAGTCCGGGTTCAGGCTCAAATTCACCCCTCCACTTT. Its protein is CASSPGSGSNSPLHF.

This clonotype was counted at least ten times. This sequence joins TRBV24-1 and TRBJ1-1; D is unclear. Trimming stripped 6 bases from V and 1 base from J, with 8 bases between. The CDR3 runs to 13 residues. Germline V gene data show CDR1 as KGHDR and CDR2 as SFDVKD. In DNA, the CDR3 is TGTGCCACCAGTCCTGGTGCGAACACTGAAGCTTTCTTT. Its protein product is CATSPGANTEAFF.

V and J are TRBV10-3 and TRBJ2-2; D unresolved. Germline V gene data show CDR1 as ENHRY and CDR2 as SYGVKD. The ends were cut back, 10 bases at V and 6 bases at J, with 21 bases in the middle. The CDR3 spans 15 residues. As DNA, the CDR3 is TGTGCCAGCAGACAAATAGGTCCCAACGCCGGGGAGCTGTTTTTT. Translating it yields CASRQIGPNAGELFF.

This clonotype was found many times. The genes are TRBV7-2 and TRBJ1-2, with a possible D match to TRBD1 (6 bases). CDR1 SGHTA and CDR2 FQGNSA come from the germline V gene. Trimming took off 3 bases at V and 8 bases at J, with 10 bases between the two ends. The CDR3 loop spans 12 amino acids. CDR3 coding DNA: TGTGCCAGCAGCTTGGACAGACGGGGCTACACCTTC. Its translation: CASSLDRRGYTF.

The J gene is TRBJ2-6, the V gene TRBV25-1, with TRBD1 matching over 8 bases. From germline, CDR1 is MGHDK and CDR2 SYGVNS. Trimming removed 5 bases from V and 1 base from J; junction bases left unmatched: 4. The CDR3 is 16 amino acids. CDR3 loop: CASSLGDRSGANVLTF. DNA for the CDR3: TGTGCCAGCAGTTTAGGGGACAGGTCTGGGGCCAACGTCCTGACTTTC.

The CDR3 DNA reads as TGTGCCAGCAGCTCACCACAGGGGGCGGTCTATGGCTACACCTTC. As protein: CASSSPQGAVYGYTF. V is TRBV7-9 and J is TRBJ1-2; TRBD1 matches at 9 bases. Trimming took 4 bases from V and 4 from J; bases not matched to a gene: 7. Germline CDR1 SEHNR, CDR2 FQNEAQ (reference sequence). This CDR3 comprises 15 residues.

This clonotype has a handful of counts. The V call is TRBV9, the J call TRBJ1-1; D is possibly TRBD1 (5 bases). Germline CDR1 SGDLS, CDR2 YYNGEE. Trimming removed 0 bases from V and 5 bases from J, with 17 bases in between. CDR3 size: 16 residues. The CDR3 region is CASSVGQGQPWTEAFF. The DNA for the CDR3 is TGTGCCAGCAGCGTAGGTCAGGGTCAACCATGGACTGAAGCTTTCTTT.

This clonotype has a handful of counts. The chain is built from TRBV7-3 and TRBJ1-1, with 8 bases lining up with TRBD1. Germline V gene data show CDR1 as SGHTA and CDR2 as FQGTGA. V shed 5 bases and J 0 bases; nucleotides not matched to a gene: 8. This CDR3 comprises 16 residues. Here the CDR3 DNA reads TGTGCCAGCAGCGGACAGGGTGGTCTCATGAACACTGAAGCTTTCTTT. Encoded protein: CASSGQGGLMNTEAFF.

The chain joins TRBV3-1 to TRBJ1-1; D gene unclear. CDR1 and CDR2 from the germline V gene are LGHDT and YNNKEL (reference sequence). CDR3 length: 14 residues. The V and J ends lost 1 base and 7 bases respectively, with 13 bases between them. The CDR3 loop is CASSQGAGGIEAFF. The CDR3 region has the DNA TGTGCCAGCAGCCAAGGGGCCGGCGGGATTGAAGCTTTCTTT.

This clonotype was observed a few times. The chain combines TRBV30 with TRBJ1-1; D gene uncertain. Germline CDR1 and CDR2: GTSNPN and SVGIG (reference sequence). The CDR3 covers 12 residues. Trimming removed 0 bases at V and 2 bases at J, with 4 bases between. The CDR3 DNA reads TGTGCCTGGAGTGTGAGTAACACTGAAGCTTTCTTT. Protein: CAWSVSNTEAFF.

The V and J genes are TRBV5-1 and TRBJ2-5; tentative D call: TRBD2 (6 bases). The ends were cut back, 4 bases at V and 2 bases at J, with 12 bases in the middle. Germline V lookup: CDR1 SGHRS, CDR2 YFSETQ. The CDR3 runs to 14 residues. This CDR3 reads CASSGPTRQETQYF. The CDR3 nucleotides are TGCGCCAGCAGCGGGCCGACTAGGCAAGAGACCCAGTACTTC. The whole variable domain, filled in from reference TRBV5-1 and TRBJ2-5, reads KAGVTQTPRYLIKTRGQQVTLSCSPISGHRSVSWYQQTPGQGLQFLFEYFSETQRNKGNFPGRFSGRQFSNSRSEMNVSTLELGDSALYLCASSGPTRQETQYFGPGTRLLVL.

J is TRBJ1-2 and V is TRBV5-1; no definite D call. Per the germline V gene, CDR1 is SGHRS and CDR2 is YFSETQ. V lost 4 bases and J lost 2, with 12 bases in between. The CDR3 spans 14 residues. CDR3 DNA sequence: TGCGCCAGCAGCCCGGGTGACATGAACTATGGCTACACCTTC. It translates to CASSPGDMNYGYTF.

The chain joins TRBV7-9 to TRBJ2-7; TRBD2 is a possible D gene (5 bases). This CDR3 region has 13 residues. With 6 bases removed from V and 0 bases from J, the gap between germline ends came to 9 bases. Germline-derived CDR1 and CDR2 are SEHNR and FQNEAQ (reference sequence). The CDR3 DNA reads TGTGCCAGCAGGCGGGTGGACTCCTACGAGCAGTACTTC. Translated, it gives CASRRVDSYEQYF.

This clonotype was seen ten or more times. The chain combines TRBV5-4 with TRBJ1-4; D ambiguous. The germline V and J ends were trimmed by 1 base and 6 bases, with 7 bases remaining between them. Germline V gene lookup returns CDR1 SGHNT and CDR2 YYREEE (reference sequence). CDR3 length: 13 residues. CDR3 DNA: TGTGCCAGCAGCTTGCCTGGGGATGAAAAACTGTTTTTT. Translating it yields CASSLPGDEKLFF.

This chain connects TRBV27 to TRBJ1-4; D might be TRBD1 (5 bases). Trimming stripped 4 bases from V and 5 bases from J, with 11 bases between. CDR1 is MNHEY, CDR2 SMNVEV, per germline (reference sequence). The CDR3 covers 14 residues. DNA of the CDR3: TGTGCCAGCAGTTCGTGGCACAGGAATGAAAAACTGTTTTTT. This translates into CASSSWHRNEKLFF.

CDR3 sequence: CATAETGREQFF. CDR3 sequence (DNA): TGTGCCACCGCCGAGACAGGGCGAGAGCAGTTCTTC. The rearrangement links TRBV24-1 to TRBJ2-7, with 7 bases fitting TRBD1. The tail of the sequence fits TRBJ2-1 better, so the J call may be wrong. There are 12 residues in the CDR3. Per the germline V gene, CDR1 is KGHDR and CDR2 is SFDVKD.

This rearrangement joins TRBV6-2 or TRBV6-3 to TRBJ1-1, with 7 bases matching TRBD1. Germline CDR1 reads MNHEY; CDR2 reads SVGEGT. The CDR3 has 15 residues. V was pared by 8 bases and J by 4 bases, with 13 bases of the junction left unmatched. CDR3 nucleotide sequence: TGTGCCAGCCGTCCGGGACAGAATGACCTCACTGAAGCTTTCTTT. It yields the protein CASRPGQNDLTEAFF.